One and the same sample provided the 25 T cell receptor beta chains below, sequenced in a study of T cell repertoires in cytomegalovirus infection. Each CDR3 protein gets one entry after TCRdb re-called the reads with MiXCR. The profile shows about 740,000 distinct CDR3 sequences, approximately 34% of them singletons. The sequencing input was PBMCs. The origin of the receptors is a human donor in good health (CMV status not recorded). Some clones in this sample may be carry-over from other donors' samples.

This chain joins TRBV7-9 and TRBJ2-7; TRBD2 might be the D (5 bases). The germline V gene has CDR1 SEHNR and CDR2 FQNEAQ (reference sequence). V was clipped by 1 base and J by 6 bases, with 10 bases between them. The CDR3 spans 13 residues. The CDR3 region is CASSLGPSFEQYF. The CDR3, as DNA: TGTGCCAGCAGCTTAGGACCTAGCTTCGAGCAGTACTTC.

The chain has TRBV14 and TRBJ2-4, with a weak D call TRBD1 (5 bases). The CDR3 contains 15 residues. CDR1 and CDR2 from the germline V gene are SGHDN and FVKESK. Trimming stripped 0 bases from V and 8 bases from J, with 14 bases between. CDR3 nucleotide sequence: TGTGCCAGCAGCCAAGATCGGCAGGGTTCGTACATTCAGTACTTC. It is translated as CASSQDRQGSYIQYF.

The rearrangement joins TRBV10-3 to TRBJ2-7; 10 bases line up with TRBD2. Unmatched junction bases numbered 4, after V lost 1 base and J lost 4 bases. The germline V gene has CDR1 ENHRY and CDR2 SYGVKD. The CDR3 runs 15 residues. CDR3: CAISEWSSGSYEQYF. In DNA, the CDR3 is TGTGCCATCAGTGAGTGGTCTAGCGGGAGTTACGAGCAGTACTTC.

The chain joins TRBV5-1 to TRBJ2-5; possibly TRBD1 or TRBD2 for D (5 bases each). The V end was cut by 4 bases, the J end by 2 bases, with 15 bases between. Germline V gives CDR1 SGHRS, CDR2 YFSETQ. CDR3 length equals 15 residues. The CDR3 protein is CASSTKGRLQETQYF. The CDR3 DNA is TGCGCCAGCAGCACCAAGGGACGCCTACAAGAGACCCAGTACTTC.

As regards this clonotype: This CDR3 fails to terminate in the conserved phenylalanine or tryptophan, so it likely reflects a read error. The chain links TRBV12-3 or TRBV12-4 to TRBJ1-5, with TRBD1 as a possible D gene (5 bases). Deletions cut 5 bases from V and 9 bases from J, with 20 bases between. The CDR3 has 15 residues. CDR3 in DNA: TGTGCCAGCAGTCTTACCCGCGGACCGGGGCCGCCCCAGCATTTG. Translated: CASSLTRGPGPPQHL.

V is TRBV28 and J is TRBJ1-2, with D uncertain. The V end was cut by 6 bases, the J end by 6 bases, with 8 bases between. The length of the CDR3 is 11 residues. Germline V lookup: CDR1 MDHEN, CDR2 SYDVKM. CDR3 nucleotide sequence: TGTGCCAGCAGATTTACACATGGCTACACCTTC. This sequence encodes CASRFTHGYTF.

The CDR3 region is CASSPRDRTYEQYF. The CDR3 DNA sequence: TGTGCCAGCAGTCCCAGGGACAGGACCTACGAGCAGTACTTC. This chain connects TRBV6-8 to TRBJ2-7; 8 bases agree with TRBD1. The V and J ends lost 5 bases and 2 bases, in that order; junction bases with no gene match: 5. In germline, CDR1 is MNHGY, CDR2 SAAAGT. The CDR3 is 14 amino acids.

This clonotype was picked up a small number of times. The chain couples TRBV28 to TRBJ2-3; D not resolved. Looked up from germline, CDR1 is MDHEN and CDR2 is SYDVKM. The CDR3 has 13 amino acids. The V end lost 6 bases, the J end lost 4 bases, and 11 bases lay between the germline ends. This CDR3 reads CASSLNGPDTQYF. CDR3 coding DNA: TGTGCCAGCAGCCTAAACGGTCCAGATACGCAGTATTTT.

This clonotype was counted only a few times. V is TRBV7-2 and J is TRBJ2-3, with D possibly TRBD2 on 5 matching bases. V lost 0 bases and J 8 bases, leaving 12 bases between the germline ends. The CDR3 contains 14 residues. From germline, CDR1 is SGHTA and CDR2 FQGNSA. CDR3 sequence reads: CASSLAPTIGTQYF. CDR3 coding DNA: TGTGCCAGCAGCTTAGCCCCGACTATCGGTACGCAGTATTTT.

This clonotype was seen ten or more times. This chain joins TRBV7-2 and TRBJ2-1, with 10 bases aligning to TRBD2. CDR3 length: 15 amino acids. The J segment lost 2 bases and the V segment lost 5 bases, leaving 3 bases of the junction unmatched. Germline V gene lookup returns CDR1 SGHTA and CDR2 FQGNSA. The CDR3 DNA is TGTGCCAGCAGCGCCCTAGCGGGGGCCTACAATGAGCAGTTCTTC. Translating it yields CASSALAGAYNEQFF.

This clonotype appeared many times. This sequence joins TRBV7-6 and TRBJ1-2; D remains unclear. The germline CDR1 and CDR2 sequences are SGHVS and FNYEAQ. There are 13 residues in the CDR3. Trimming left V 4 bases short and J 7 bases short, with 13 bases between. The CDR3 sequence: CASSSEGISGYTF. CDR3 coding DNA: TGTGCCAGCAGCTCGGAAGGGATTTCTGGCTACACCTTC.

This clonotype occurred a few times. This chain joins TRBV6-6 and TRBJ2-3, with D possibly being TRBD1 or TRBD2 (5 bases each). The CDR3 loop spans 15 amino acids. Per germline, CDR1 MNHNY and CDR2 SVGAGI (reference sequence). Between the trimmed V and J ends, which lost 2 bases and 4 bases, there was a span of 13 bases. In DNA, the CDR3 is TGTGCCAGCAGTTACCGTAGAGGGGTGGCAGATACGCAGTATTTT. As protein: CASSYRRGVADTQYF.

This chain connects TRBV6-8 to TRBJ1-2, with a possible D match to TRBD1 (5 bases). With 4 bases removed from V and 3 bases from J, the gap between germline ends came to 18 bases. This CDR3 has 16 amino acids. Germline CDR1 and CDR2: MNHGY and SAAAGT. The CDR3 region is CASSFDGGEVDYGYTF. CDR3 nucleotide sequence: TGTGCCAGCAGTTTCGATGGGGGTGAGGTGGACTATGGCTACACCTTC.

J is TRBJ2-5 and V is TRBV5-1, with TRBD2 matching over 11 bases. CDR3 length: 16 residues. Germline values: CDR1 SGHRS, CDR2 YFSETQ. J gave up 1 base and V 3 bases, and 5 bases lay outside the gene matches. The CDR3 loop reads CASSSRTSGFQETQYF. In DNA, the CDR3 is TGCGCCAGCAGCTCCAGGACTAGCGGGTTCCAAGAGACCCAGTACTTC.

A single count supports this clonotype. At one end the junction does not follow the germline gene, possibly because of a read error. The CDR3 DNA follows: TGTGCCAGCAGCCAAGAAGTTGGGTCCGTGAACACTGAAGCTGTATTT. Translating it yields CASSQEVGSVNTEAVF. The chain couples TRBV4-2 to TRBJ1-1; D gene unclear. The CDR3 has 16 amino acids. CDR1 LGHNA and CDR2 YNFKEQ come from the germline V gene.

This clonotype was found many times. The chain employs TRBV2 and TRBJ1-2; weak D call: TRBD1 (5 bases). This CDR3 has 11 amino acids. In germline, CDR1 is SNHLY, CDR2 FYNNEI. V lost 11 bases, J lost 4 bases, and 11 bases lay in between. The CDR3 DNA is TGTGCCGGGGGAGGAGGCTATGGCTACACCTTC. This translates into CAGGGGYGYTF.

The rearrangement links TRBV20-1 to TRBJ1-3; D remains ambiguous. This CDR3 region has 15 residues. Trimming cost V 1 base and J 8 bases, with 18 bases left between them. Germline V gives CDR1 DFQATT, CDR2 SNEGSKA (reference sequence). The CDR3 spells CSARVSTRPVDTIYF. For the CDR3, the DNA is TGCAGTGCTAGAGTCTCAACCCGACCCGTGGACACCATATATTTT.

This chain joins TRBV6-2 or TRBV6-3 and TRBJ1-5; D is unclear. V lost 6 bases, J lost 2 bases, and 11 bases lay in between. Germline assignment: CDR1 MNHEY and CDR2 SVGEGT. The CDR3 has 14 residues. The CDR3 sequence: CASSGIMGNQPQHF. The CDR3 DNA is TGTGCCAGCAGCGGGATCATGGGCAATCAGCCCCAGCATTTT.

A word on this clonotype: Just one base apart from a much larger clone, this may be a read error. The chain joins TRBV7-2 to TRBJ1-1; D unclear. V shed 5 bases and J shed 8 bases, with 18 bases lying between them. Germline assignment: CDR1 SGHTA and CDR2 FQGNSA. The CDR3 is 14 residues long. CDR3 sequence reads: CASSRSRAGGEAFF. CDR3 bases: TGTGCCAGCAGCCGGTCAAGGGCGGGAGGCGAAGCTTTCTTT.

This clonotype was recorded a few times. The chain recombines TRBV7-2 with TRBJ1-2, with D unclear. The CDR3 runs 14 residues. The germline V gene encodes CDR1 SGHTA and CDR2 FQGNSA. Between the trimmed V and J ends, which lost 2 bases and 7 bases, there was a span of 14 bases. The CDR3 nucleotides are TGTGCCAGCAGCTTATCCGGGCCCCTCCCTGGCTACACCTTC. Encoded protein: CASSLSGPLPGYTF.

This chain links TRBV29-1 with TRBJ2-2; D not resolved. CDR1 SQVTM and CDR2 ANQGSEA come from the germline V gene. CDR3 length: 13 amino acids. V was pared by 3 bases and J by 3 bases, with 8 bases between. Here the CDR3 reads CSVDKGYTGELFF. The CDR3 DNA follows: TGCAGCGTTGATAAAGGGTACACCGGGGAGCTGTTTTTT.

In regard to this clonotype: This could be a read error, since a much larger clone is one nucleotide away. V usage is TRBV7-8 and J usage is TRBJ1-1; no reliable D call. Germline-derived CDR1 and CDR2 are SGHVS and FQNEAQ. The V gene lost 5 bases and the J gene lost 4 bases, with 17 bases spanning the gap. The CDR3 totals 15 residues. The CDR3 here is CASSVPTVDGTEAFF. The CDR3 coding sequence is TGTGCCAGCAGCGTCCCTACAGTGGACGGCACTGAAGCTTTCTTT.

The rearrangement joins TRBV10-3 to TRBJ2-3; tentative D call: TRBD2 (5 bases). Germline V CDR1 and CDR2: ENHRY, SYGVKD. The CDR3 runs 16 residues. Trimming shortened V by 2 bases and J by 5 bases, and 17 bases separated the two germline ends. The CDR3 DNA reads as TGTGCCATCAGTGAGGGGAGCAGGATCTTGGAAGATACGCAGTATTTT. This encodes CAISEGSRILEDTQYF.

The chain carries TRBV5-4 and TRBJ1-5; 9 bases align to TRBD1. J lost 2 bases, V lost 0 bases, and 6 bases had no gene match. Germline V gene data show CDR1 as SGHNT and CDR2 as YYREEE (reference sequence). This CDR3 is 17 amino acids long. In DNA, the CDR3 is TGTGCCAGCAGCTTGGGTACCGGGACAGGGCGCAATCAGCCCCAGCATTTT. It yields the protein CASSLGTGTGRNQPQHF.

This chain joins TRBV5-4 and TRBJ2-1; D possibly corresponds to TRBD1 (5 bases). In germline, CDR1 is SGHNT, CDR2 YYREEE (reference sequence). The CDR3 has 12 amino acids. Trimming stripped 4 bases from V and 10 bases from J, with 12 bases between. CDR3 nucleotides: TGTGCCAGCAGCGACCAGTGGACAGAGCAGTTCTTC. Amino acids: CASSDQWTEQFF.